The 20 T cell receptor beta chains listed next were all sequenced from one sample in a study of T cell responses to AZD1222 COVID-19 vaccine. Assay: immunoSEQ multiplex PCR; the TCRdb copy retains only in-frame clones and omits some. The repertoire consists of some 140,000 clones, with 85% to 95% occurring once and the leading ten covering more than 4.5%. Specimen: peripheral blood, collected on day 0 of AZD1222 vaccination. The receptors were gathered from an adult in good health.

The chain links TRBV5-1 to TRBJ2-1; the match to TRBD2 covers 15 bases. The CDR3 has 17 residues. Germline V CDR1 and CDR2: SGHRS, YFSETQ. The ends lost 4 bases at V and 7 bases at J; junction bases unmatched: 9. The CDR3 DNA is TGCGCCAGCAGCACGGGGACTAGCGGGGGGAGGATGAATGAGCAGTTCTTC. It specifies CASSTGTSGGRMNEQFF.

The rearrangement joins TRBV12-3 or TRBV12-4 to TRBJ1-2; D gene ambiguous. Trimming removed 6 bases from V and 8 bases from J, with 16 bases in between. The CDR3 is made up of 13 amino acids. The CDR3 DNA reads TGTGCCAGCAGCTCGGGTCCCTGGGCGGGCTACACCTTC. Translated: CASSSGPWAGYTF.

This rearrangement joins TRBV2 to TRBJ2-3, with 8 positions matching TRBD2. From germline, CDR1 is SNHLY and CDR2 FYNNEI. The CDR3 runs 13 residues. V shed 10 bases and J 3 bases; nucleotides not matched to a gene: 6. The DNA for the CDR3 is TGTGCCATTCCGGGACTAGAGACAGATACGCAGTATTTT. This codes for CAIPGLETDTQYF.

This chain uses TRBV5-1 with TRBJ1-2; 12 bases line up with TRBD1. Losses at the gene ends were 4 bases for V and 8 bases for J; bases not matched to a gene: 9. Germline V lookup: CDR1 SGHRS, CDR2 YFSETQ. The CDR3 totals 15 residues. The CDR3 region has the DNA TGCGCCAGCAGCCAAGGGACAGGGGGCGCGTGGGGCTACACCTTC. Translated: CASSQGTGGAWGYTF.

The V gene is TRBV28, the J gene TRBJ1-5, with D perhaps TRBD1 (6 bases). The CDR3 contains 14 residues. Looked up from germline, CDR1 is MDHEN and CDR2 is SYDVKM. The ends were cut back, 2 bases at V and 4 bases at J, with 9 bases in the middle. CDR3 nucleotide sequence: TGTGCCAGCAGTTTAAGGGGGGCGAATCAGCCCCAGCATTTT. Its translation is CASSLRGANQPQHF.

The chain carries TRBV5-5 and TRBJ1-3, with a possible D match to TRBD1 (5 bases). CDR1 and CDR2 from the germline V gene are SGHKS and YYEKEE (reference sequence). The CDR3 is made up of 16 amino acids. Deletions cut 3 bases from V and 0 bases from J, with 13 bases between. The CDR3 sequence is CASSSEGRSSGNTIYF. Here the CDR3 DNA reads TGTGCCAGCAGCTCAGAGGGGCGCAGCTCTGGAAACACCATATATTTT. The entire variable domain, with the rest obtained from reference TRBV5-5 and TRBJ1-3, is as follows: DAGVTQSPTHLIKTRGQQVTLRCSPISGHKSVSWYQQVLGQGPQFIFQYYEKEERGRGNFPDRFSARQFPNYSSELNVNALLLGDSALYLCASSSEGRSSGNTIYFGEGSWLTVV.

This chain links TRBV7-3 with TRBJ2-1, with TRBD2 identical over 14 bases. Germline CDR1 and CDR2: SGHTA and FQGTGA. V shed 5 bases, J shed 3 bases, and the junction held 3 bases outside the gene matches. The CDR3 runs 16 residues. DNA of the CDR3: TGTGCCAGCAGCCAGGGGACTAGCGGGGGCTACAATGAGCAGTTCTTC. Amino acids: CASSQGTSGGYNEQFF.

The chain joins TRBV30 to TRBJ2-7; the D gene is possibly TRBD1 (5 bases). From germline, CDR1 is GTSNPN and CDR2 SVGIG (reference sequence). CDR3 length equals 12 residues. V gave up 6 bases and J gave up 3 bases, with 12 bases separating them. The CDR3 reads CACREILYEQYF. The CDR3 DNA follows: TGTGCCTGCAGGGAAATCCTCTACGAGCAGTACTTC.

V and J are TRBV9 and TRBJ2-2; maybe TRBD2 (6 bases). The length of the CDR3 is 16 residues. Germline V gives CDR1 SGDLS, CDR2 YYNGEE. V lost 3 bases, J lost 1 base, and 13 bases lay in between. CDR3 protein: CASSALASRNTGELFF. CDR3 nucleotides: TGTGCCAGCAGCGCGCTAGCGTCACGGAACACCGGGGAGCTGTTTTTT.

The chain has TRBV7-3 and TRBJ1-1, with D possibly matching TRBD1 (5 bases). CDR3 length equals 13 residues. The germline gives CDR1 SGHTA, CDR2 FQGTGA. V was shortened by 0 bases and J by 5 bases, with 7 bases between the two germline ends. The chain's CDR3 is CASSLTGGTEAFF. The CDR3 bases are TGTGCCAGCAGCTTAACCGGGGGAACTGAAGCTTTCTTT.

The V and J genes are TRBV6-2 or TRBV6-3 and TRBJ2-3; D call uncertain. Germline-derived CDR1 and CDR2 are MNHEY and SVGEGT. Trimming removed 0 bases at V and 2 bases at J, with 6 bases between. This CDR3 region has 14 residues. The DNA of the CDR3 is TGTGCCAGCAGTTACTCCGCGAACACAGATACGCAGTATTTT. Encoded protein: CASSYSANTDTQYF.

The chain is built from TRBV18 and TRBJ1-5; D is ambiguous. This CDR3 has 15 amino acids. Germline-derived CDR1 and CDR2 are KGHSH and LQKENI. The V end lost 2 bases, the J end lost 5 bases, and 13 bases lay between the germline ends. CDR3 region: CASSPRKNPDQPQHF. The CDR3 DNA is TGTGCCAGCTCACCAAGGAAGAATCCCGATCAGCCCCAGCATTTT.

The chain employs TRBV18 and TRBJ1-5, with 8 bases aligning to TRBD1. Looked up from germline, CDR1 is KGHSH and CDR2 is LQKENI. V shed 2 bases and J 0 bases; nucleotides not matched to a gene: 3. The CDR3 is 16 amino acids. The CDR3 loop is CASSPGTGLSNQPQHF. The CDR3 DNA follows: TGTGCCAGCTCACCAGGGACAGGTCTTAGCAATCAGCCCCAGCATTTT.

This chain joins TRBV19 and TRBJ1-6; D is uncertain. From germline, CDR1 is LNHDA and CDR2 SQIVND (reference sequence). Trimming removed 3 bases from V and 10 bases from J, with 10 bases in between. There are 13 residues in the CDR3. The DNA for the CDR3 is TGTGCCAGTAGTATTGAAGGAGAATCACCCCTCCACTTT. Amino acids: CASSIEGESPLHF.

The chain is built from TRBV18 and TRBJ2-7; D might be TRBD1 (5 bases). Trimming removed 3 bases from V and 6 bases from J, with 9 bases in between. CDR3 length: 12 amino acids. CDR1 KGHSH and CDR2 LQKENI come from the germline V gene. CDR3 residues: CASSPQGGEQYF. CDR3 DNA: TGTGCCAGCTCACCCCAGGGTGGCGAGCAGTACTTC.

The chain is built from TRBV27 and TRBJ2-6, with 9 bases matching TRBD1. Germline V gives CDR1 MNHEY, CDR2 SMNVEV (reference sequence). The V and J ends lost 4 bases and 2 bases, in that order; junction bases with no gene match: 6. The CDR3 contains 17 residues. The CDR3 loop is CASSSTGGRAGANVLTF. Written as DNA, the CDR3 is TGTGCCAGCAGTTCAACAGGGGGCCGCGCTGGGGCCAACGTCCTGACTTTC.

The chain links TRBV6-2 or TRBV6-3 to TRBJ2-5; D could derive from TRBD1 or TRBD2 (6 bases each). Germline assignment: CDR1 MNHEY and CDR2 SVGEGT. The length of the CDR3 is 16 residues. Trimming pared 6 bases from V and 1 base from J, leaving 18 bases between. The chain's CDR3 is CASSPVRGGLQETQYF. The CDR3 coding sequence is TGTGCCAGCAGCCCTGTTCGAGGGGGGCTCCAAGAGACCCAGTACTTC.

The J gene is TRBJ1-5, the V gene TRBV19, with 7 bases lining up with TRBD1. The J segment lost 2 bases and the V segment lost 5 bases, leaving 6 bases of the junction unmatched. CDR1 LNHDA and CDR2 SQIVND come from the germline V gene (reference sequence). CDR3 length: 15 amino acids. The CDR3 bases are TGTGCCAGTAGTGAACAGGGGTACGGCAATCAGCCCCAGCATTTT. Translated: CASSEQGYGNQPQHF. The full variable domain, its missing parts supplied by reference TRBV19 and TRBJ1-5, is DGGITQSPKYLFRKEGQNVTLSCEQNLNHDAMYWYRQDPGQGLRLIYYSQIVNDFQKGDIAEGYSVSREKKESFPLTVTSAQKNPTAFYLCASSEQGYGNQPQHFGDGTRLSIL.

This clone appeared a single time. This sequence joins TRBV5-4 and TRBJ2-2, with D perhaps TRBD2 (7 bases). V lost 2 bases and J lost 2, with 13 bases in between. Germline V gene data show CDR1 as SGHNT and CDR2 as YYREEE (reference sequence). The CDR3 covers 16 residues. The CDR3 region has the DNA TGTGCCAGCAGCTTTGGTGGGGGGGCCAACACCGGGGAGCTGTTTTTT. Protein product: CASSFGGGANTGELFF.

CDR3 nucleotide sequence: TGTGCCAGCAGCCAAGAATTAGTACAGGGGAAGTACGAGCAGTACTTC. Translated, it gives CASSQELVQGKYEQYF. This chain connects TRBV4-2 to TRBJ2-7, with 7 bases matching TRBD1. The CDR3 is 16 amino acids. J was trimmed by 4 bases and V by 0 bases; bases with no gene match: 9. Germline loops: CDR1 LGHNA, CDR2 YNFKEQ.